The 28 T cell receptor beta chains listed next were all sequenced from one sample in a study of blood T cell repertoires in COVID-19. Sequencing used immunoSEQ multiplex PCR; TCRdb keeps in-frame clones, though not all of them. The table lists 90,000 to 95,000 clones, 85% to 90% of them singletons. The sample consisted of peripheral blood. These receptors came from an older woman with acute or convalescent COVID-19.

The rearrangement joins TRBV4-1 to TRBJ2-1; 13 positions match TRBD2. CDR1 is MGHRA, CDR2 YSYEKL, per germline. CDR3 size: 17 residues. The J segment lost 15 bases and the V segment lost 1 base, leaving 15 bases of the junction unmatched. The CDR3 bases are TGCGCCAGCAGCCAAGGGGAAGGACTAGCGGGAGTGGAGTCCCGGTTCTTC. Its translation is CASSQGEGLAGVESRFF.

The CDR3 nucleotides read TGTGCCAGCAGCCCCGGAGTGATCGACGATCAGCCCCAGCATTTT. Translating gives CASSPGVIDDQPQHF. V and J are TRBV6-5 and TRBJ1-5; D gene unclear. V was trimmed by 6 bases and J by 5 bases, leaving 17 bases between them. Per germline, CDR1 MNHEY and CDR2 SVGAGI. The CDR3 is made up of 15 amino acids.

This clone was observed a handful of times. The chain uses TRBV9 and TRBJ2-3, with 11 bases identical to TRBD2. After removal of 4 bases from V and 4 bases from J, the junction contained 5 bases not matched to a gene. This CDR3 has 15 amino acids. Germline V gene sequence: CDR1 SGDLS, CDR2 YYNGEE. The DNA for the CDR3 is TGTGCCAGCAGCATTTTAGCGGGAGGGTCAGATACGCAGTATTTT. This sequence encodes CASSILAGGSDTQYF.

The V call is TRBV24-1, the J call TRBJ2-1; weak D call: TRBD2 (5 bases). The CDR3 is made up of 13 amino acids. Germline V gene lookup returns CDR1 KGHDR and CDR2 SFDVKD. V lost 7 bases, J lost 9 bases, and 15 bases lay in between. CDR3 sequence: CATSPWEPLEQFF. In nucleotides, the CDR3 is TGTGCCACCAGCCCCTGGGAGCCCCTTGAGCAGTTCTTC.

The chain links TRBV5-1 to TRBJ1-1, with D tentatively TRBD1 (6 bases). CDR1 and CDR2 (germline): SGHRS, YFSETQ. Trimming pared 4 bases from V and 0 bases from J, leaving 13 bases between. The CDR3 has 15 residues. The CDR3, as DNA: TGCGCCAGCAGCCTAGGGACACCTATGAACACTGAAGCTTTCTTT. Amino acids: CASSLGTPMNTEAFF.

This chain connects TRBV4-2 to TRBJ2-2; D unclear. The CDR3 is 15 amino acids. Trimming pared 1 base from V and 1 base from J, leaving 7 bases between. Germline lookup yields CDR1 LGHNA and CDR2 YNFKEQ. The CDR3 DNA is TGTGCCAGCAGCCAAGCGTTCAGGAACACCGGGGAGCTGTTTTTT. The encoded protein is CASSQAFRNTGELFF.

This clone appeared a few times. V and J are TRBV30 and TRBJ2-3; possible D gene TRBD2, 5 bases. Germline CDR1 GTSNPN, CDR2 SVGIG (reference sequence). V lost 4 bases and J lost 1, with 9 bases in between. The CDR3 runs to 13 residues. Here the CDR3 DNA reads TGTGCCTGGATGATGCGGGGCACAGATACGCAGTATTTT. This sequence encodes CAWMMRGTDTQYF.

This clone was found once. The CDR3 region is CASSVESYPYEQYF. The CDR3 bases are TGTGCCAGCAGCGTAGAGTCCTATCCCTACGAGCAGTACTTC. V and J are TRBV9 and TRBJ2-7, with D hard to call. Germline V gene sequence: CDR1 SGDLS, CDR2 YYNGEE. The CDR3 sequence is 14 residues long. V shed 0 bases and J shed 2 bases, with 9 bases lying between them.

This chain connects TRBV5-1 to TRBJ2-3, with 12 bases lining up with TRBD2. V was pared by 5 bases and J by 0 bases, with 4 bases of the junction left unmatched. CDR1 is SGHRS and CDR2 is YFSETQ in the germline V gene. The CDR3 spans 16 residues. The CDR3 DNA sequence: TGCGCCAGCAGAACGGGGACTAGCGGGAGCACAGATACGCAGTATTTT. This sequence encodes CASRTGTSGSTDTQYF.

The gene calls are TRBV3-1 (or the pseudogene TRBV3-2) and TRBJ1-1, with D unclear. The CDR3 spans 13 residues. Germline V gene data show CDR1 as LGHDT and CDR2 as YNNKEL (reference sequence). V was trimmed by 1 base and J by 10 bases, leaving 13 bases between them. The CDR3 spells CASSQALIGGAFF. For the CDR3, the DNA is TGTGCCAGCAGCCAAGCCCTGATCGGCGGAGCTTTCTTT.

The chain is built from TRBV7-3 and TRBJ2-2, with TRBD2 matching over 9 bases. This CDR3 contains 17 residues. The V gene's germline CDR1 is SGHTA and CDR2 FQGTGA. V shed 6 bases and J 4 bases; nucleotides not matched to a gene: 12. The CDR3 here is CASRPTGLAGSTGELFF. The CDR3, as DNA: TGTGCCAGCAGACCAACGGGGCTAGCGGGAAGCACCGGGGAGCTGTTTTTT.

The gene calls are TRBV2 and TRBJ2-3, with TRBD2 matching 9 bases. CDR3 length: 15 amino acids. The V gene end was trimmed by 2 bases and the J gene end by 4 bases; junction bases not matched to a gene: 4. Germline V gene lookup returns CDR1 SNHLY and CDR2 FYNNEI. The CDR3 here is CASSEISGSADTQYF. The CDR3 DNA sequence: TGTGCCAGCAGTGAAATTAGCGGGAGTGCAGATACGCAGTATTTT.

V and J are TRBV18 and TRBJ1-2; 8 bases agree with TRBD1. CDR1 is KGHSH, CDR2 LQKENI, per germline. V dropped 5 bases and J dropped 5; count of bases not matched to a gene: 4. This CDR3 is 13 amino acids long. In nucleotides, the CDR3 is TGTGCCAGCTCAACGACAGGGGATTATGGCTACACCTTC. Residues: CASSTTGDYGYTF.

This rearrangement joins TRBV9 to TRBJ2-1, with no clear D. With 2 bases removed from V and 9 bases from J, the gap between germline ends came to 9 bases. Per the germline V gene, CDR1 is SGDLS and CDR2 is YYNGEE. This CDR3 contains 12 residues. The CDR3 spells CASSVSGSEQFF. The CDR3 DNA reads as TGTGCCAGCAGCGTTTCAGGTAGTGAGCAGTTCTTC.

The rearrangement joins TRBV28 to TRBJ1-5; 7 bases agree with TRBD1. Looked up from germline, CDR1 is MDHEN and CDR2 is SYDVKM. CDR3 length: 15 residues. After removal of 6 bases from V and 0 bases from J, the junction contained 5 bases not matched to a gene. The CDR3 protein is CASRPGGYSNQPQHF. The CDR3 DNA reads TGTGCCAGCAGGCCAGGGGGATATAGCAATCAGCCCCAGCATTTT.

The V call is TRBV4-1, the J call TRBJ1-1; D unresolved. Trimming took 1 base from V and 3 from J, leaving 6 bases between them. Looked up from germline, CDR1 is MGHRA and CDR2 is YSYEKL. This CDR3 has 13 residues. This chain's CDR3 is CASSQVIDTEAFF. Here the CDR3 DNA reads TGCGCCAGCAGCCAAGTTATCGACACTGAAGCTTTCTTT.

V is TRBV19 and J is TRBJ1-6; the match to TRBD1 covers 8 bases. Germline CDR1 reads LNHDA; CDR2 reads SQIVND (reference sequence). This CDR3 spans 15 amino acids. V shed 6 bases, J shed 6 bases, and the junction held 7 bases outside the gene matches. CDR3 region: CASSHPGGFNSPLHF. The CDR3 DNA is TGTGCCAGTAGCCATCCAGGGGGCTTTAATTCACCCCTCCACTTT.

This chain uses TRBV18 with TRBJ2-7; 12 bases fit TRBD2. J gave up 7 bases and V 4 bases, and 11 bases lay outside the gene matches. There are 16 residues in the CDR3. Germline CDR1 reads KGHSH; CDR2 reads LQKENI. The CDR3 protein is CASSLTTSGSLKEQYF. CDR3 in DNA: TGTGCCAGCTCACTTACGACTAGCGGGAGTTTGAAAGAGCAGTACTTC.

The rearrangement joins TRBV9 to TRBJ1-4; tentative D call: TRBD1 (6 bases). CDR1 and CDR2 from the germline V gene are SGDLS and YYNGEE. The CDR3 is 17 residues long. Trimming removed 0 bases at V and 6 bases at J, with 18 bases between. The chain's CDR3 is CASSVERGSQLDEKLFF. The CDR3 nucleotides read TGTGCCAGCAGCGTAGAAAGGGGGTCGCAACTGGATGAAAAACTGTTTTTT.

The chain is built from TRBV14 and TRBJ2-1; a weak D match, TRBD2 (6 bases). CDR3 length: 15 residues. V was clipped by 1 base and J by 2 bases, with 9 bases between them. The germline gives CDR1 SGHDN, CDR2 FVKESK. The CDR3 region is CASSQGWGAYNEQFF. The CDR3 DNA reads TGTGCCAGCAGCCAAGGTTGGGGGGCCTACAATGAGCAGTTCTTC.

The chain carries TRBV20-1 and TRBJ2-3; weak D call: TRBD1 (6 bases). The V gene's germline CDR1 is DFQATT and CDR2 SNEGSKA (reference sequence). V was clipped by 3 bases and J by 1 base, with 14 bases between them. The CDR3 spans 15 residues. CDR3: CSASQIQGRTDTQYF. CDR3 nucleotides: TGCAGTGCTAGTCAAATACAGGGACGCACAGATACGCAGTATTTT.

The sample holds one count of this clone. This chain connects TRBV13 to TRBJ2-1; 7 bases align to TRBD1. The CDR3 has 15 residues. The V gene end was trimmed by 5 bases and the J gene end by 5 bases; junction bases not matched to a gene: 9. Looked up from germline, CDR1 is PRHDT and CDR2 is FYEKMQ (reference sequence). The CDR3 is CASSTTGKKNNEQFF. DNA of the CDR3: TGTGCCAGCAGCACGACAGGGAAGAAGAACAATGAGCAGTTCTTC. Full variable domain (rest looked up from reference TRBV13 and TRBJ2-1): AAGVIQSPRHLIKEKRETATLKCYPIPRHDTVYWYQQGPGQDPQFLISFYEKMQSDKGSIPDRFSAQQFSDYHSELNMSSLELGDSALYFCASSTTGKKNNEQFFGPGTRLTVL.

J is TRBJ2-1 and V is TRBV5-1, with 8 bases lining up with TRBD1. CDR1 and CDR2 (germline): SGHRS, YFSETQ. The CDR3 covers 14 residues. Germline trimming cut 0 bases from V and 5 bases from J; bases unmatched to any gene: 1. The CDR3 DNA sequence: TGCGCCAGCAGCTTGGGGACAGGGAACAATGAGCAGTTCTTC. Translated: CASSLGTGNNEQFF.

This chain connects TRBV7-9 to TRBJ2-7, with 7 bases aligning to TRBD1. Germline CDR1 and CDR2: SEHNR and FQNEAQ (reference sequence). V gave up 7 bases and J gave up 0 bases; unmatched junction bases: 6. The CDR3 loop spans 14 amino acids. This CDR3 reads CASTYRDSSYEQYF. CDR3 nucleotides: TGTGCCAGCACTTACCGGGACAGCTCCTACGAGCAGTACTTC.

V is TRBV28 and J is TRBJ2-7, with a weak D call TRBD2 (6 bases). The CDR3 contains 15 residues. In germline, CDR1 is MDHEN, CDR2 SYDVKM. Trimming removed 2 bases from V and 0 bases from J, with 11 bases in between. As DNA, the CDR3 is TGTGCCAGCAGTTTAAACTACGGGAGCTCCTACGAGCAGTACTTC. This sequence encodes CASSLNYGSSYEQYF.

This sequence joins TRBV25-1 and TRBJ2-7, with TRBD2 identical over 8 bases. V was pared by 2 bases and J by 5 bases, with 8 bases of the junction left unmatched. In germline, CDR1 is MGHDK, CDR2 SYGVNS. The CDR3 covers 15 residues. CDR3 region: CASSEKSGSFNEQYF. DNA of the CDR3: TGTGCCAGCAGTGAAAAAAGCGGGAGTTTCAACGAGCAGTACTTC.

CDR3 amino acids: CASRTPGGQGALETQYF. The CDR3, as DNA: TGTGCCAGCAGGACCCCAGGGGGACAGGGGGCTTTAGAGACCCAGTACTTC. V gene TRBV2 combines with J gene TRBJ2-5, with 12 positions matching TRBD1. CDR1 is SNHLY, CDR2 FYNNEI, per germline. V dropped 6 bases and J dropped 4; count of bases not matched to a gene: 12. The CDR3 has 17 amino acids.

This chain links TRBV5-1 with TRBJ1-5, with 9 bases identical to TRBD1. V shed 1 base, J shed 6 bases, and the junction held 2 bases outside the gene matches. CDR1 and CDR2 (germline): SGHRS, YFSETQ. The CDR3 is 14 amino acids. The DNA for the CDR3 is TGCGCCAGCAGCTTGACAGGGGGCGGTCAGCCCCAGCATTTT. Protein: CASSLTGGGQPQHF.